This T cell receptor (beta chain) came from a study of cytomegalovirus exposure and HLA in healthy donors. This CDR3 contains 14 residues. With V trimmed by 4 bases and J by 6 bases, 6 bases remained unmatched. CDR1 and CDR2 from the germline V gene are MNHNY and SVGAGI (reference sequence). PCR was performed using 60 Vbeta and 13 Jbeta primers. Produced via immunoSEQ multiplex PCR; TCRdb's table is partial and in-frame only. Of about 97,000 clones in the sample, roughly 80% were seen once. The receptor comes from a man aged 35-49 years in good health and CMV-seronegative. Sequencing was done on a sample of PBMCs. This chain links TRBV6-6 with TRBJ2-7; TRBD1 matches 10 bases. Here the CDR3 reads CASSSGTGESEQYF. DNA of the CDR3: TGTGCCAGCAGTTCCGGGACAGGGGAAAGCGAGCAGTACTTC.